This T cell receptor (beta chain) is from a study of T cells in Graves' hyperthyroidism and ophthalmopathy. TCR beta CDR3 region amplification was performed from RNA transcripts. A set of HTBI primers served as the primers for a first-round RT-PCR of the TCR CDR3. TCRdb reprocessed the multiplex PCR reads via MiXCR and lists one record per CDR3 protein. The repertoire includes hundreds of thousands of distinct CDR3 sequences, approximately 15% of them detected once, and approximately 13% sits in the top ten. This clonotype was recorded at least ten times. V was shortened by 5 bases and J by 5 bases, with 9 bases between the two germline ends. This CDR3 has 13 amino acids.

The chain carries TRBV12-3 or TRBV12-4 and TRBJ2-2, with D perhaps matching TRBD1 (5 bases). The receptor was isolated from a man younger than 35 with Graves' ophthalmopathy. Material for sequencing was blood. The CDR3: CASSQQETGELFF. The CDR3 region has the DNA TGTGCCAGCAGTCAACAGGAGACCGGGGAGCTGTTTTTT.